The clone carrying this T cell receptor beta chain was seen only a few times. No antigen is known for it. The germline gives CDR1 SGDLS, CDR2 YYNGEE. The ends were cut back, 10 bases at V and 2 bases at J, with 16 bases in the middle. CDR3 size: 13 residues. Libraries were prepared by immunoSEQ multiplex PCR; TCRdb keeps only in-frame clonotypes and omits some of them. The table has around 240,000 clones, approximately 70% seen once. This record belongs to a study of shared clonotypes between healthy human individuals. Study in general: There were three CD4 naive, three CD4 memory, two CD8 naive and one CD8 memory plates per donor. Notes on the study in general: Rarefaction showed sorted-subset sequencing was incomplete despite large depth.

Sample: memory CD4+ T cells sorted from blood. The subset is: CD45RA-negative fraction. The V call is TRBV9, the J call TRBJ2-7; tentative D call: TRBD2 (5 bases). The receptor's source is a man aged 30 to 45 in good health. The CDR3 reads CAGKTIPPYEQYF. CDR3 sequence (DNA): TGTGCCGGCAAGACTATACCACCCTACGAGCAGTACTTC.